This T cell receptor (beta chain) was captured by sequencing in a study of tumor-infiltrating lymphocytes in primary liver carcinoma. Background on the study: Measuring roughly 4 to 11 cm across, the tumors were staged as T1-T3 N0M0. Samples gave roughly 3.65 to 7.13 million productive TCRbeta reads, similar across tissue types.

General study findings and limits: When set against blood, tumors had a significantly higher top-250-clone fraction (p = 0.039).

Making TCR beta cDNA involved approximately 0.5 ug total RNA and a constant-region primer. The TCR beta library was amplified through three nested multiplex PCR rounds in a modified ARM-PCR procedure. TCRdb used MiXCR to reprocess the multiplex PCR reads, holding one entry per CDR3 protein. The sample consists of fewer than 350,000 distinct CDR3 sequences, 65% of them appearing once. Germline DNA was also extracted, and blood RNA derived from unsorted whole blood. Patients had chronic HBV infection and were treatment-naive. This clonotype was seen many times. As yet, its antigen is unknown. The sample consisted of peripheral blood. The source is a man aged 35-49 years with primary liver carcinoma and hepatitis B virus infection.

The CDR3, as DNA: TGCGCCAGCAGCCAAGACCGGGAGTCCTACAATGAGCAGTTCTTC. Translation: CASSQDRESYNEQFF. The chain employs TRBV4-3 and TRBJ2-1; the D gene is possibly TRBD2 (6 bases). The CDR3 sequence is 15 residues long. Germline V gives CDR1 LGHNA, CDR2 YSLEER. V lost 0 bases to trimming and J lost 1 base, with 7 bases between them.